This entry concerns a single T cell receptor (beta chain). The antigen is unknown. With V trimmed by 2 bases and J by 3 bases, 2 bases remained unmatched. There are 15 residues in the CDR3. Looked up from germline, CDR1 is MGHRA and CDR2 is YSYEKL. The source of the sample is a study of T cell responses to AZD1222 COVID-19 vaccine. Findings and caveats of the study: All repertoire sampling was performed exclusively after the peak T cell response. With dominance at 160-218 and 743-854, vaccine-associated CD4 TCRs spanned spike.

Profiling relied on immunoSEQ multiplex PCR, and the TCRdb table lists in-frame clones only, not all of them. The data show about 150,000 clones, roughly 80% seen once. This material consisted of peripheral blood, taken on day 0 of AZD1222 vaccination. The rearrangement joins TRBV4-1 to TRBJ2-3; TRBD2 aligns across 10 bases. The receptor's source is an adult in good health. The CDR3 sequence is CASSQLAGETDTQYF. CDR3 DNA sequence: TGCGCCAGCAGCCAACTAGCGGGGGAGACAGATACGCAGTATTTT.